Listed here are 5 T cell receptor beta chains from one sample, sequenced in a study of beta chain features in type 1 diabetes. The isolated RNA, all of it, was reverse transcribed, so expressed TCRB transcripts were what got sequenced. The table came from immunoSEQ multiplex PCR; TCRdb's copy has only in-frame clones and leaves some out. The sample includes 450,000 or so clones, 10% to 12% of them seen just once. The sequencing input was naive CD4+ T cells from blood. The receptor source for this set is a woman aged 18-30 years in good health.

As for this clone: A single base separates this from a much larger clone, so it may be a read error. Within the sample, other DNA sequences also encode this same CDR3. The chain has TRBV2 and TRBJ2-7; D not certain. This CDR3 is built from 11 residues. Trimming left V 3 bases short and J 3 bases short, with 3 bases between. CDR1 is SNHLY and CDR2 is FYNNEI in the germline V gene. The CDR3 DNA reads as TGTGCCAGCAGTGAGTACTACGAGCAGTACTTC. Translating it yields CASSEYYEQYF.

This clone was detected a few times. The V and J genes are TRBV23-1 and TRBJ1-5, with D maybe TRBD1 (6 bases). TRBV23-1 is classed as an ORF, of uncertain function. V gave up 5 bases and J gave up 2 bases, with 10 bases separating them. The CDR3 is 14 residues long. The CDR3 sequence is CASSLGAGNQPQHF. As DNA, the CDR3 is TGCGCCAGCAGTTTGGGGGCCGGCAATCAGCCCCAGCATTTT.

This clone was detected only a few times. The V and J genes are TRBV5-1 and TRBJ1-1, with TRBD1 identical over 8 bases. The trim removed 2 bases at V and 4 bases at J, leaving 4 bases unmatched. The germline V gene has CDR1 SGHRS and CDR2 YFSETQ. CDR3 length: 14 residues. The CDR3 here is CASSFGQGVTEAFF. Written as DNA, the CDR3 is TGCGCCAGCAGCTTCGGACAGGGAGTCACTGAAGCTTTCTTT.

The chain has TRBV2 and TRBJ2-5; weak D call: TRBD2 (5 bases). There are 13 residues in the CDR3. Trimming stripped 5 bases from V and 5 bases from J, with 12 bases between. The germline V gene has CDR1 SNHLY and CDR2 FYNNEI. This chain's CDR3 is CASSRALAETQYF. CDR3 in DNA: TGTGCCAGCAGTAGGGCGCTAGCCGAGACCCAGTACTTC. Together with reference TRBV2 and TRBJ2-5, the CDR3 gives the full variable domain: EPEVTQTPSHQVTQMGQEVILRCVPISNHLYFYWYRQILGQKVEFLVSFYNNEISEKSEIFDDQFSVERPDGSNFTLKIRSTKLEDSAMYFCASSRALAETQYFGPGTRLLVL.

This clone appeared a few times. This chain uses TRBV25-1 with TRBJ2-5, with D unclear. This CDR3 region has 13 residues. Germline V gene data show CDR1 as MGHDK and CDR2 as SYGVNS. V was shortened by 1 base and J by 4 bases, with 7 bases between the two germline ends. CDR3 amino acids: CASSESDRETQYF. In DNA form, the CDR3 reads TGTGCCAGCAGTGAATCAGACCGAGAGACCCAGTACTTC.